This T cell receptor beta chain was found in a study of cytomegalovirus exposure and HLA in healthy donors. This PCR relied on a set of 60 Vbeta primers and 13 Jbeta primers. Using immunoSEQ multiplex PCR, the repertoire was profiled, and TCRdb retains in-frame clones only, with some absent. The table records tens of thousands of clones, about 79% of them present only once. About this clone itself: As yet, its antigen is unknown.

Study-level points and caveats: In a later analysis, most CMV-associated TCR beta chains appeared HLA-restricted. Some V segments could not be told apart, so they were left out, TRBV6-2 and TRBV6-3 among them.

V lost 1 base and J 0 bases, leaving 13 bases between the germline ends. The CDR3 totals 16 residues. The germline V gene encodes CDR1 SGHVS and CDR2 FNYEAQ. Sequenced input: PBMCs. V gene TRBV7-6 combines with J gene TRBJ2-7, with a weak D call TRBD2 (7 bases). The sequence was obtained from a man aged 40-50 years in good health and CMV-seronegative. The CDR3 nucleotides read TGTGCCAGCAGCTTAGGGCTGGGGGGGCGCTCCTACGAGCAGTACTTC. Translating gives CASSLGLGGRSYEQYF.